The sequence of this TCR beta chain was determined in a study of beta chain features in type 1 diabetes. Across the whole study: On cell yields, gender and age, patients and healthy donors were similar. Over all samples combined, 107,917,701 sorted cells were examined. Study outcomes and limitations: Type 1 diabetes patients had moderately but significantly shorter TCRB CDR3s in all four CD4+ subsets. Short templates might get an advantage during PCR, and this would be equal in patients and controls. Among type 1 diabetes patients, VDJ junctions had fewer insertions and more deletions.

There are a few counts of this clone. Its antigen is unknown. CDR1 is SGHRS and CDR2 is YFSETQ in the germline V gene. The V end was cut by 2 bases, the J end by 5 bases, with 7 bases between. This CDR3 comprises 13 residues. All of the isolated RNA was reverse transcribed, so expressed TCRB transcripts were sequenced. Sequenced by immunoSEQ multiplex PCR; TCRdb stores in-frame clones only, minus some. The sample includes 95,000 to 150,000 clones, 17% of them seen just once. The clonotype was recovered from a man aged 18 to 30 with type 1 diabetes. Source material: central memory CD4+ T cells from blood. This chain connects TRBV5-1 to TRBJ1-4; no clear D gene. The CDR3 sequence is CASSFAQNEKLFF. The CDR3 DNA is TGCGCCAGCAGCTTCGCACAGAATGAAAAACTGTTTTTT.